The rows below give T cell receptor beta chains drawn from one sample of a study of HIV-infected children after antiretroviral therapy interruption. TCRdb redid the calling of the 3' RACE reads with MiXCR, one entry per CDR3 protein. This sample has more than 35,000 distinct CDR3 sequences; less than 8.5% occur once, and the top ten carry roughly 1%. Sequenced here: CD45RA+ CD4+ T cells from PBMCs, pooled from several time points, sampled from a donor given antiretroviral therapy, either interrupted or continuous. The source of these receptors is a pool of human donors with HIV. Both conserved end residues are part of each CDR3. The D gene is left open where the match is weak. Clone size is not always given. Where it is, it says once, few, many or a class for expanded clones.

j_call | d_call | clone_size | v_call | cdr3_aa | cdr3_nt
TRBJ2-7 | NA | NA | TRBV6-5 | CASSYSSPGAHVGFEQYF | TGTGCCAGCAGTTACTCGTCGCCGGGGGCTCATGTTGGCTTCGAGCAGTACTTC
TRBJ2-6 | NA | NA | TRBV25-1 | CASSVGTTGANVLTF | TGTGCCAGCAGTGTTGGGACAACTGGGGCCAACGTCCTGACTTTC
TRBJ1-5 | TRBD1 | many | TRBV28 | CASSPGQGGQPQHF | TGTGCCAGCAGCCCTGGACAGGGGGGCCAGCCCCAGCATTTT
TRBJ2-3 | NA | many | TRBV23-1 | CASSPTDRFTDTQYF | TGCGCCAGCAGTCCGACGGACAGATTCACAGATACGCAGTATTTT
TRBJ2-7 | NA | NA | TRBV6-1 | CASSHGAFYEQYF | TGTGCCAGCAGTCACGGGGCTTTCTACGAGCAGTACTTC
TRBJ1-1 | NA | many | TRBV10-3 | CAISESYAVGGREAFF | TGTGCCATCAGTGAGTCATACGCGGTTGGCGGAAGGGAAGCTTTCTTT
TRBJ1-2 | NA | many | TRBV13 | CASSRRQVDHPRGYTF | TGTGCCAGCAGCCGGAGACAGGTAGACCATCCGCGAGGCTACACCTTC
TRBJ2-5 | NA | few | TRBV25-1 | CASSEDYNQDTQYF | TGTGCCAGCAGTGAGGACTACAACCAAGACACCCAGTACTTC
TRBJ2-1 | TRBD2 | few | TRBV12-5 | CASGSPGSSGGNEQFF | TGTGCTAGTGGTTCACCCGGGTCTAGCGGGGGGAATGAGCAGTTCTTC
TRBJ2-7 | NA | many | TRBV25-1 | CASSGGLSYEQYF | TGTGCCAGCAGTGGAGGGTTGTCCTACGAGCAGTACTTC
TRBJ2-3 | NA | many | TRBV19 | CASSMADSAETLYF | TGTGCCAGCAGTATGGCGGATAGTGCAGAAACGCTGTATTTT
TRBJ2-1 | TRBD2 | many | TRBV10-3 | CAISNSGGAYNEQFF | TGTGCCATCAGTAACAGCGGGGGGGCTTACAATGAGCAGTTCTTC
TRBJ2-7 | NA | many | TRBV4-2 | CASSQDGGPSYEQYF | TGTGCCAGCAGCCAAGATGGGGGGCCTTCCTATGAACAGTACTTC
TRBJ2-6 | TRBD1 | NA | TRBV18 | CASSRPGQGDSGANVLTF | TGTGCCAGCTCACGACCGGGACAGGGAGACTCTGGGGCCAACGTCCTGACTTTC
TRBJ2-2 | NA | many | TRBV12-3/TRBV12-4 | CASFWRNTGELFF | TGTGCCAGCTTTTGGAGGAACACCGGGGAGCTGTTTTTT
TRBJ2-7 | TRBD2 | many | TRBV18 | CASSPIGTSNEQYF | TGTGCCAGCTCACCTATAGGGACTAGCAACGAGCAGTACTTC
TRBJ2-3 | NA | NA | TRBV25-1 | CASSLLSPTDTQYF | TGTGCCAGCAGTCTTCTTAGCCCAACAGATACGCAGTATTTT
TRBJ2-1 | TRBD1 | many | TRBV28 | CASSTQGYGGEQFF | TGTGCCAGCAGTACACAGGGGTACGGTGGTGAGCAGTTCTTC
TRBJ2-4 | NA | few | TRBV7-9 | CASSQTRMGKNIQYF | TGTGCCAGCAGCCAGACACGAATGGGGAAAAACATTCAGTACTTC
TRBJ2-7 | NA | medium-sized | TRBV4-2 | CASSQDPDYEQYF | TGTGCCAGCAGCCAAGATCCAGACTATGAACAGTACTTC
TRBJ1-1 | NA | many | TRBV28 | CASSLILQGKAEAFF | TGTGCCAGCAGCCTAATCCTACAGGGTAAGGCTGAAGCTTTCTTT
TRBJ2-1 | TRBD2 | NA | TRBV12-3/TRBV12-4 | CASRLAGGRNEQFF | TGTGCCAGCAGGCTAGCGGGGGGCAGAAATGAGCAGTTCTTC
TRBJ2-1 | TRBD1 | many | TRBV11-2 | CASSSLRDRGDNEQFF | TGTGCCAGCAGCTCCCTCCGGGACAGGGGGGACAATGAGCAGTTCTTC
TRBJ2-5 | TRBD1 | many | TRBV5-6 | CASSLGQGVQETQYF | TGTGCCAGCAGCCTGGGACAGGGGGTCCAAGAGACCCAGTACTTC
TRBJ2-5 | NA | many | TRBV29-1 | CSVEDSPTDSQQETQYF | TGCAGCGTTGAAGATAGTCCGACGGACAGCCAACAAGAGACCCAGTACTTC
TRBJ2-1 | TRBD2 | many | TRBV20-1 | CSARKTGGPYNEQFF | TGCAGTGCTAGAAAAACGGGAGGGCCCTACAATGAGCAGTTCTTC
TRBJ2-5 | NA | many | TRBV10-3 | CAISEDPGGETQYF | TGTGCCATCAGTGAAGATCCGGGTGGAGAGACCCAGTACTTC
TRBJ2-7 | NA | medium-sized | TRBV10-3 | CASSDQGYEQYF | TGTGCCAGCAGTGATCAGGGTTATGAACAGTACTTC
TRBJ2-7 | NA | many | TRBV7-8 | CASSPGTPTYEQYF | TGTGCCAGCAGCCCCGGGACACCGACCTACGAGCAGTACTTC
TRBJ1-1 | TRBD1 | many | TRBV5-1 | CASSSRTGTNTEAFF | TGCGCCAGCAGCTCCAGGACAGGCACGAACACTGAAGCTTTCTTT
TRBJ2-7 | NA | many | TRBV30 | CAWSHRDWGAAYEQYF | TGTGCCTGGAGTCACCGGGACTGGGGGGCCGCCTATGAACAGTACTTC
TRBJ2-1 | TRBD1 | many | TRBV7-3 | CASSLGGWQFF | TGTGCCAGCAGCCTAGGGGGCTGGCAGTTCTTC
TRBJ1-3 | NA | many | TRBV12-3/TRBV12-4 | CASSFDSWTTFSGNTIYF | TGTGCCAGCAGTTTCGACAGCTGGACTACCTTCTCTGGAAACACCATATATTTT
TRBJ1-6 | TRBD1 | many | TRBV6-1 | CASRGTGRPYSPLHF | TGTGCCAGCAGGGGGACAGGGAGGCCTTATTCACCCCTCCACTTT
TRBJ1-1 | NA | many | TRBV6-2/TRBV6-3 | CASSYGGRNTEAFF | TGTGCCAGCAGTTACGGGGGAAGAAACACTGAAGCTTTCTTT
TRBJ2-1 | NA | many | TRBV13 | CASSLLGTYAEQFF | TGTGCCAGCTCTCTTCTGGGGACCTATGCTGAGCAGTTCTTC
TRBJ2-5 | TRBD1 | medium-sized | TRBV6-6 | CASSYRVVTGTETQYF | TGTGCCAGCAGTTACAGAGTAGTGACAGGGACGGAGACCCAGTACTTC
TRBJ2-2 | NA | many | TRBV7-2 | CASSLPSRGELFF | TGTGCCAGCAGCTTACCCTCTAGGGGGGAGCTGTTTTTT
TRBJ2-1 | TRBD2 | many | TRBV7-2 | CASSLAPGLAGPSSYNEQFF | TGTGCCAGCAGCTTGGCACCGGGACTAGCGGGACCAAGCTCCTACAATGAGCAGTTCTTC
TRBJ2-3 | TRBD2 | many | TRBV28 | CASSLPRGGADTQYF | TGTGCCAGCAGTTTACCCCGGGGGGGTGCGGATACGCAGTATTTT
TRBJ2-1 | NA | many | TRBV4-1 | CASRSSGPRDEQFF | TGCGCCAGCCGCTCGAGCGGGCCAAGGGATGAGCAGTTCTTC
TRBJ2-1 | TRBD2 | many | TRBV5-1 | CASSLVSGLAAYNEQFF | TGCGCCAGCAGCTTGGTTTCGGGACTAGCGGCCTACAATGAGCAGTTCTTC
TRBJ2-3 | NA | many | TRBV2 | CASSPTADTQYF | TGTGCCAGCAGCCCGACCGCGGATACGCAGTATTTT
TRBJ1-1 | NA | many | TRBV20-1 | CSTTMNTEAFF | TGCAGTACCACCATGAACACTGAAGCTTTCTTT
TRBJ2-7 | TRBD1 | many | TRBV19 | CASSPGQGASYEQYF | TGTGCCAGTAGTCCGGGACAGGGGGCCTCCTACGAGCAGTACTTC
TRBJ2-7 | NA | many | TRBV9 | CASSVGLPWDEQYF | TGTGCCAGCAGCGTAGGACTACCGTGGGACGAGCAGTACTTC
TRBJ2-5 | TRBD1 | many | TRBV12-3/TRBV12-4 | CASGKSGTVQETQYF | TGTGCCAGCGGAAAATCTGGGACAGTCCAAGAGACCCAGTACTTC
TRBJ2-7 | NA | NA | TRBV5-4 | CASSLGVGGYEQYF | TGTGCCAGCAGCTTGGGAGTAGGGGGTTACGAGCAGTACTTC
TRBJ1-2 | NA | many | TRBV28 | CASSLFGWGGYTF | TGTGCCAGCAGTTTATTCGGCTGGGGTGGCTACACCTTC
TRBJ2-7 | TRBD1 | many | TRBV6-2/TRBV6-3 | CASRPGQGASYEQYF | TGTGCCAGCAGGCCCGGGCAGGGGGCCTCGTACGAGCAGTACTTC
TRBJ1-3 | TRBD1 | many | TRBV6-1 | CASSVLVGQGTGNTIYF | TGTGCCAGCAGTGTATTGGTGGGACAGGGGACTGGAAACACCATATATTTT
TRBJ2-3 | NA | few | TRBV29-1 | CSVGLSDTQYF | TGCAGCGTCGGACTGTCAGATACGCAGTATTTT
TRBJ2-1 | NA | many | TRBV6-1 | CASKLDNPNIEQFF | TGTGCCAGCAAGTTAGATAACCCTAACATTGAGCAGTTCTTC